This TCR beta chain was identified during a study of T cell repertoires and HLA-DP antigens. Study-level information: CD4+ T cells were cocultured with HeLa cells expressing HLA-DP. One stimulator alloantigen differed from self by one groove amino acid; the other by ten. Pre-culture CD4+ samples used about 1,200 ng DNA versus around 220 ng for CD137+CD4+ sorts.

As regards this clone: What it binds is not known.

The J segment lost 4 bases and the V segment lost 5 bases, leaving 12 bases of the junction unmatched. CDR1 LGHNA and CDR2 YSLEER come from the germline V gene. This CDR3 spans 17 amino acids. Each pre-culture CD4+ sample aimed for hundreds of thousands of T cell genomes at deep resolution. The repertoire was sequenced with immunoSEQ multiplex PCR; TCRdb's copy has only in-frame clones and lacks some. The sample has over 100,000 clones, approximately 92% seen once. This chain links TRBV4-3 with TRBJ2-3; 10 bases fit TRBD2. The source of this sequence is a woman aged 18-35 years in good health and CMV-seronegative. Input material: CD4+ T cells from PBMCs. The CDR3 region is CASSRRMASGGSDTQYF. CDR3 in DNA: TGCGCCAGCAGCAGAAGGATGGCTAGCGGGGGTTCAGATACGCAGTATTTT.